These 24 T cell receptor beta chains share one sample of origin, sequenced in a study of siplizumab effects on memory and regulatory T cells (dated by TCRdb to between 2018 and 2020). Library preparation employed the immunoSEQ multiplex PCR assay. TCRdb took this table from immuneACCESS and kept in-frame rearrangements with V and J called. Such tables lack part of the clones; where checked against another copy, unresolved V genes explain under half of the gap, and the rest is unexplained. In this sample the table shows some 110,000 clones, roughly 92% of which occur a single time. The ten largest clonotypes hold roughly 0.64% of the sample. Source material: Tregs sorted from blood. Every receptor here comes from a human donor in good health.

The rearrangement links TRBV5-1 to TRBJ2-7, with 8 nucleotides matching TRBD1. This CDR3 comprises 14 residues. V lost 2 bases and J lost 3; bases outside the gene matches: 4. Germline V gives CDR1 SGHRS, CDR2 YFSETQ. CDR3: CASSFEGQGYEQYF. The CDR3 DNA is TGCGCCAGCAGCTTTGAAGGACAGGGCTACGAGCAGTACTTC.

In its sample, this clone was seen a few times. The chain is built from TRBV15 and TRBJ1-6; D gene unclear. Trimming stripped 0 bases from V and 8 bases from J, with 2 bases between. There are 12 residues in the CDR3. Germline V gene lookup returns CDR1 LNHNV and CDR2 YYDKDF (reference sequence). The DNA of the CDR3 is TGTGCCACCAGCAGAGATTATTCACCCCTCCACTTT. It encodes CATSRDYSPLHF.

The V gene is TRBV11-2, the J gene TRBJ2-1; 11 nucleotides agree with TRBD2. Trimming at V came to 5 bases and at J to 5 bases, leaving 5 bases not matched to a gene. Germline V gene sequence: CDR1 SGHAT, CDR2 FQNNGV. CDR3 length equals 15 residues. CDR3 bases: TGTGCCAGCAGCGGTAGCGGGAGGGGTAACAATGAGCAGTTCTTC. Encoded protein: CASSGSGRGNNEQFF. The full variable domain, rest sourced from reference TRBV11-2 and TRBJ2-1, is EAGVAQSPRYKIIEKRQSVAFWCNPISGHATLYWYQQILGQGPKLLIQFQNNGVVDDSQLPKDRFSAERLKGVDSTLKIQPAKLEDSAVYLCASSGSGRGNNEQFFGPGTRLTVL.

The J gene is TRBJ2-3, the V gene TRBV5-1; the D is unclear. The CDR3 extends over 14 amino acids. V lost 0 bases and J 6 bases, leaving 11 bases between the germline ends. Germline CDR1 reads SGHRS; CDR2 reads YFSETQ. CDR3 coding DNA: TGCGCCAGCAGCTTGGAGCTGCACGGGGATACGCAGTATTTT. Amino acids: CASSLELHGDTQYF.

This chain connects TRBV18 to TRBJ1-1; unclear D gene. The CDR3 has 16 amino acids. Germline lookup yields CDR1 KGHSH and CDR2 LQKENI. V lost 3 bases and J lost 0, with 14 bases in between. The DNA for the CDR3 is TGTGCCAGCTCACCCTATCCGACACAAGTGAACACTGAAGCTTTCTTT. It yields the protein CASSPYPTQVNTEAFF. Complete variable domain (other parts from reference TRBV18 and TRBJ1-1): NAGVMQNPRHLVRRRGQEARLRCSPMKGHSHVYWYRQLPEEGLKFMVYLQKENIIDESGMPKERFSAEFPKEGPSILRIQQVVRGDSAAYFCASSPYPTQVNTEAFFGQGTRLTVV.

The chain links TRBV19 to TRBJ1-6; D gene ambiguous. The CDR3 consists of 19 residues. The V gene's germline CDR1 is LNHDA and CDR2 SQIVND (reference sequence). V was pared by 2 bases and J by 0 bases, with 17 bases between. The chain's CDR3 is CASSITGISQSSYNSPLHF. The CDR3 DNA follows: TGTGCCAGTAGTATAACCGGGATTTCCCAAAGCTCCTATAATTCACCCCTCCACTTT.

This rearrangement joins TRBV7-9 to TRBJ2-5; tentatively, D is TRBD2 (5 bases). The CDR3 has 13 residues. Germline CDR1 is SEHNR and CDR2 is FQNEAQ (reference sequence). Trimming left V 4 bases short and J 11 bases short, with 17 bases between. The CDR3 region is CASSSHESTGQYF. The CDR3 nucleotides are TGTGCCAGCAGCTCCCACGAGTCTACGGGGCAGTACTTC.

V and J are TRBV2 and TRBJ1-1; no firm D call. The CDR3 consists of 14 residues. V gave up 3 bases and J gave up 6 bases, with 14 bases separating them. Germline V gene data show CDR1 as SNHLY and CDR2 as FYNNEI. CDR3 residues: CASSDVGISPEAFF. The CDR3 coding sequence is TGTGCCAGCAGTGATGTAGGGATAAGCCCTGAAGCTTTCTTT.

This clone has more than one count but fewer than ten. This chain links TRBV27 with TRBJ1-2; D may be TRBD1 (5 bases). The V end lost 5 bases, the J end lost 8 bases, and 12 bases lay between the germline ends. Germline loops: CDR1 MNHEY, CDR2 SMNVEV (reference sequence). The CDR3 loop spans 12 amino acids. The CDR3 DNA sequence: TGTGCCAGCAGTGGGGGGGTAGGAGGCTACACCTTC. Translating gives CASSGGVGGYTF.

The V and J genes are TRBV5-6 and TRBJ1-6; D gene uncertain. The V and J ends lost 5 bases and 0 bases respectively, with 12 bases between them. The CDR3 loop spans 16 amino acids. Germline V gene data show CDR1 as SGHDT and CDR2 as YYEEEE. The chain's CDR3 is CASRDLGSSYNSPLHF. Written as DNA, the CDR3 is TGTGCCAGCAGAGACCTAGGGAGCTCCTATAATTCACCCCTCCACTTT.

J is TRBJ1-1 and V is TRBV10-3; no clear D gene. Germline V gene data show CDR1 as ENHRY and CDR2 as SYGVKD. The CDR3 contains 13 residues. V was shortened by 10 bases and J by 4 bases, with 16 bases between the two germline ends. Written as DNA, the CDR3 is TGTGCCACCTTAGGCACGGCGGGCACTGAAGCTTTCTTT. This encodes CATLGTAGTEAFF.

V and J are TRBV6-1 and TRBJ2-1; D might be TRBD2 (5 bases). The CDR3 totals 13 residues. Germline assignment: CDR1 MNHNS and CDR2 SASEGT. V lost 5 bases to trimming and J lost 1 base, with 6 bases between them. DNA for the CDR3: TGTGCCAGCAGTAGCGGATCCTACAATGAGCAGTTCTTC. Protein: CASSSGSYNEQFF.

The rearrangement uses TRBV9 and TRBJ2-3, with D perhaps matching TRBD1 or TRBD2 (5 bases each). In germline, CDR1 is SGDLS, CDR2 YYNGEE. This CDR3 has 18 residues. V lost 0 bases and J lost 2, with 19 bases in between. The CDR3 protein is CASSVAPGGRGPTDTQYF. The CDR3 DNA is TGTGCCAGCAGCGTAGCCCCTGGCGGCCGGGGACCCACAGATACGCAGTATTTT.

This clone was observed a few times. The chain joins TRBV5-1 to TRBJ1-2; D gene uncertain. The CDR3 loop spans 15 amino acids. CDR1 and CDR2 from the germline V gene are SGHRS and YFSETQ. Trimming shortened V by 0 bases and J by 0 bases, and 9 bases separated the two germline ends. CDR3 nucleotide sequence: TGCGCCAGCAGCTTGGCGGCAGGCGCTAACTATGGCTACACCTTC. Protein: CASSLAAGANYGYTF. The full variable domain, with the rest looked up from reference TRBV5-1 and TRBJ1-2, is KAGVTQTPRYLIKTRGQQVTLSCSPISGHRSVSWYQQTPGQGLQFLFEYFSETQRNKGNFPGRFSGRQFSNSRSEMNVSTLELGDSALYLCASSLAAGANYGYTFGSGTRLTVV.

This chain uses TRBV11-2 with TRBJ2-5, with TRBD1 identical over 8 bases. The V and J ends lost 5 bases and 5 bases, in that order; junction bases with no gene match: 10. This CDR3 has 15 residues. Per the germline V gene, CDR1 is SGHAT and CDR2 is FQNNGV. The CDR3 is CASSLRTGILETQYF. The CDR3 DNA reads TGTGCCAGCAGCCTTAGGACAGGGATATTGGAGACCCAGTACTTC. Full variable domain (outside the CDR3, taken from reference TRBV11-2 and TRBJ2-5): EAGVAQSPRYKIIEKRQSVAFWCNPISGHATLYWYQQILGQGPKLLIQFQNNGVVDDSQLPKDRFSAERLKGVDSTLKIQPAKLEDSAVYLCASSLRTGILETQYFGPGTRLLVL.

This chain uses TRBV19 with TRBJ2-7, with 9 nucleotides matching TRBD1. Germline V CDR1 and CDR2: LNHDA, SQIVND (reference sequence). V trimming: 4 bases; J trimming: 5 bases; junction bases outside the gene matches: 3. This CDR3 spans 13 amino acids. The CDR3: CASSTRDRDEQYF. CDR3 in DNA: TGTGCCAGTAGTACCAGGGACAGGGACGAGCAGTACTTC.

The rearrangement uses TRBV30 and TRBJ2-3; 9 positions agree with TRBD1. V shed 2 bases, J shed 4 bases, and the junction held 10 bases outside the gene matches. Per germline, CDR1 GTSNPN and CDR2 SVGIG (reference sequence). The CDR3 sequence is 16 residues long. CDR3 DNA sequence: TGTGCCTGGAGTCCCCCCGGGACAGGGCTGCCAGATACGCAGTATTTT. This encodes CAWSPPGTGLPDTQYF.

The chain links TRBV30 to TRBJ2-3; D uncertain. Germline CDR1 is GTSNPN and CDR2 is SVGIG (reference sequence). Trimming pared 0 bases from V and 0 bases from J, leaving 13 bases between. This CDR3 has 16 residues. The CDR3 loop is CAWSVLRQPSTDTQYF. The CDR3 DNA reads TGTGCCTGGAGTGTACTTAGGCAGCCTAGCACAGATACGCAGTATTTT.

This clone was found once. This chain connects TRBV7-2 to TRBJ2-7; D is undetermined. The length of the CDR3 is 12 residues. Germline values: CDR1 SGHTA, CDR2 FQGNSA. Deletions cut 5 bases from V and 3 bases from J, with 8 bases between. The CDR3 reads CASSAVRYEQYF. As DNA, the CDR3 is TGTGCCAGCAGCGCAGTACGCTACGAGCAGTACTTC.

This chain joins TRBV19 and TRBJ2-3; 7 bases align to TRBD2. Trimming at V came to 4 bases and at J to 0 bases, leaving 4 bases not matched to a gene. The germline V gene encodes CDR1 LNHDA and CDR2 SQIVND (reference sequence). The CDR3 loop spans 15 amino acids. The chain's CDR3 is CASSTSGLSTDTQYF. DNA of the CDR3: TGTGCCAGTAGTACTAGCGGTCTTAGCACAGATACGCAGTATTTT.

The chain links TRBV5-1 to TRBJ1-6; D not resolved. The CDR3 spans 13 residues. Germline assignment: CDR1 SGHRS and CDR2 YFSETQ. Trimming took off 0 bases at V and 8 bases at J, with 6 bases between the two ends. The CDR3: CASSLAPDSPLHF. In DNA, the CDR3 is TGCGCCAGCAGCTTGGCCCCGGATTCACCCCTCCACTTT.

The CDR3 region has the DNA TGTGCCAGCAGCTTTCTGAGCTCCTACAATGAGCAGTTCTTC. This translates into CASSFLSSYNEQFF. The chain has TRBV7-2 and TRBJ2-1; D ambiguous. CDR1 and CDR2 (germline): SGHTA, FQGNSA. The CDR3 runs to 14 residues. Trimming cost V 3 bases and J 0 bases, with 6 bases left between them.

V is TRBV9 and J is TRBJ2-7, with D perhaps being TRBD1 or TRBD2 (5 bases each). The CDR3 totals 15 residues. Trimming stripped 0 bases from V and 6 bases from J, with 16 bases between. The germline gives CDR1 SGDLS, CDR2 YYNGEE. CDR3 in DNA: TGTGCCAGCAGCGTAGCTGCCAACCTCGGGGCCGAGCAGTACTTC. This translates into CASSVAANLGAEQYF.

This clone has a single count. This chain joins TRBV7-3 and TRBJ2-1, with 12 bases fitting TRBD2. CDR3 length: 17 amino acids. V was clipped by 5 bases and J by 10 bases; unmatched bases: 15. Germline values: CDR1 SGHTA, CDR2 FQGTGA. CDR3 DNA sequence: TGTGCCAGCAGCCCCGCCAAGCTAGCGGGGGGGCTGGGAGAGCAGTTCTTC. Its translation is CASSPAKLAGGLGEQFF.